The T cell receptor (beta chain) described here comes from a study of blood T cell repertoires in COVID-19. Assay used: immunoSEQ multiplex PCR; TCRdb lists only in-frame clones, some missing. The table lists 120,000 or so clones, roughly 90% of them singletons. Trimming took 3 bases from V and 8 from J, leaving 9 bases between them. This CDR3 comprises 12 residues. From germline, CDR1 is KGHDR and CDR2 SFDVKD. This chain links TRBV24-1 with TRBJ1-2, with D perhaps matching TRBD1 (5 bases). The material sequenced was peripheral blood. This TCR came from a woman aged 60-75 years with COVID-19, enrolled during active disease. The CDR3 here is CATSDGGRGYTF. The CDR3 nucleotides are TGTGCCACCAGTGATGGGGGGAGAGGCTACACCTTC.